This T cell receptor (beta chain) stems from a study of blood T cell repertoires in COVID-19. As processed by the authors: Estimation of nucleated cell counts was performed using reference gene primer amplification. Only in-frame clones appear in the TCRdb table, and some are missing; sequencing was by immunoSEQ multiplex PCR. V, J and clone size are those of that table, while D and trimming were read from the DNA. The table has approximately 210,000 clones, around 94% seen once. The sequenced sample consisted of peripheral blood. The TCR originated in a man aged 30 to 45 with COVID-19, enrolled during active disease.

CDR3 region: CAIGQGVGYTF. In DNA, the CDR3 is TGTGCCATCGGACAGGGGGTCGGCTACACCTTC. The rearrangement uses TRBV10-3 and TRBJ1-2, with TRBD1 matching over 10 bases. This CDR3 spans 11 amino acids. The trim removed 8 bases at V and 8 bases at J, leaving 2 bases unmatched. Germline-derived CDR1 and CDR2 are ENHRY and SYGVKD.